This TCR beta chain is from a study of identical twins. The CDR3 runs to 15 residues. V was pared by 1 base and J by 4 bases, with 4 bases of the junction left unmatched. Germline V gene lookup returns CDR1 SEHNR and CDR2 FQNEAQ (reference sequence). A universal primer site was created by template switching, with the cDNA bearing unique molecular identifiers. TCRdb reprocessed the 5' RACE reads via MiXCR and lists one record per CDR3 protein. The top ten hold more than 10% of the sample, which has 410,000 or so distinct CDR3 sequences, 15% to 20% seen once. Sample: naive T cells sorted from blood. The source is a man aged 50-59 years in good health. V gene TRBV7-9 combines with J gene TRBJ2-5; TRBD1 matches 9 bases. CDR3 sequence: CASSLGEDRGETQYF. CDR3 bases: TGTGCCAGCAGCTTAGGGGAGGACAGGGGAGAGACCCAGTACTTC.